These T cell receptor beta chains were read from a single sample in a study of neurological immune-mediated disorders. MiXCR, applied by TCRdb to the 5' RACE reads, yields one record per CDR3 protein. Of some 20,000 distinct CDR3 sequences in the sample, roughly 29% are singletons; the top ten hold roughly 34%. The sequencing input was PBMCs. Receptors were obtained from a man in his fifties or sixties with HTLV-1-associated myelopathy (HAM/TSP). Both conserved end residues are part of each CDR3. The D gene is left open where the match is weak. The size entry is marked missing in some rows and otherwise reads once, few, many or a size class.

many,TRBJ1-2,TRBV20-1,15,TRBD1,CSARDRGRGHYGYTF,TGCAGTGCTAGAGATCGGGGCAGGGGGCACTATGGCTACACCTTC
few,TRBJ2-2,TRBV20-1,13,-,CSARDKGTGELFF,TGCAGTGCTAGAGATAAGGGCACCGGGGAGCTGTTTTTT
few,TRBJ2-2,TRBV18,15,-,CASSPPGSGTGELFF,TGTGCCAGCTCACCACCGGGTAGCGGCACCGGGGAGCTGTTTTTT
many,TRBJ1-6,TRBV5-4,14,-,CASSTDIGGSPLHF,TGTGCCAGCAGCACGGACATTGGGGGATCACCCCTCCACTTT
-,TRBJ2-2,TRBV5-5,14,-,CASSYRDGTGELFF,TGTGCCAGCAGCTACAGGGATGGGACCGGGGAGCTGTTTTTT
many,TRBJ2-7,TRBV2,16,TRBD2,CASSDPVSGSLYEQYF,TGTGCCAGCAGTGATCCGGTTAGCGGGAGTCTCTACGAGCAGTACTTC
medium-sized,TRBJ1-2,TRBV20-1,15,-,CSASPLIRQEFGYTF,TGCAGTGCTAGTCCGCTCATTCGACAGGAATTTGGCTACACCTTC
-,TRBJ2-2,TRBV3-1,15,-,CASSQEWGGMRELFF,TGTGCCAGCAGCCAAGAATGGGGGGGCATGCGGGAGCTGTTTTTT
many,TRBJ1-1,TRBV11-2,12,TRBD1,CASSETGAEAFF,TGTGCCAGCAGTGAGACAGGGGCTGAAGCTTTCTTT
medium-sized,TRBJ1-1,TRBV5-1,15,TRBD1,CASSALQGRNTEAFF,TGCGCCAGCAGCGCCTTACAGGGGAGGAACACTGAAGCTTTCTTT
many,TRBJ1-2,TRBV25-1,12,-,CASSEWIYGYTF,TGTGCCAGCAGTGAATGGATCTATGGCTACACCTTC
-,TRBJ2-2,TRBV10-3,14,-,CATRSGLNTGELFF,TGTGCCACCAGATCGGGACTTAACACCGGGGAGCTGTTTTTT
medium-sized,TRBJ2-2,TRBV15,13,TRBD2,CATIAGHTGELFF,TGTGCCACCATAGCGGGACATACCGGGGAGCTGTTTTTT
-,TRBJ2-1,TRBV24-1,16,-,CATSDFGGVYDNEQFF,TGTGCCACCAGTGATTTCGGGGGAGTTTACGACAATGAGCAGTTCTTC
-,TRBJ1-1,TRBV18,14,-,CASSAAVMNTEAFF,TGTGCCAGCTCTGCGGCAGTCATGAACACTGAAGCTTTCTTT
many,TRBJ2-3,TRBV20-1,12,-,CSARPGTDTQYF,TGCAGTGCTAGGCCCGGTACAGATACGCAGTATTTT
-,TRBJ1-5,TRBV12-3/TRBV12-4,13,-,CASSFVGDQPQHF,TGTGCCAGCAGTTTCGTGGGGGATCAGCCCCAGCATTTT
-,TRBJ2-7,TRBV29-1,16,TRBD2,CSVEGLAGSPTYEQYF,TGCAGCGTCGAGGGACTAGCGGGAAGTCCGACCTACGAGCAGTACTTC
many,TRBJ2-5,TRBV20-1,15,TRBD1,CSARDQGQGVVTQYF,TGCAGTGCTAGAGATCAGGGGCAGGGGGTTGTGACCCAGTACTTC
-,TRBJ2-4,TRBV20-1,15,TRBD2,CSAGLAGGAKNIQYF,TGCAGTGCTGGACTAGCGGGGGGGGCCAAAAACATTCAGTACTTC
-,TRBJ1-2,TRBV4-1,14,-,CASSQDGRHWGYTF,TGCGCCAGCAGCCAAGATGGGCGGCATTGGGGCTACACCTTC
-,TRBJ1-1,TRBV20-1,15,TRBD1,CSARPVRQGKAEAFF,TGCAGTGCCCGCCCGGTCAGACAGGGCAAGGCTGAAGCTTTCTTT
once,TRBJ2-7,TRBV11-3,14,-,CASSLGTGPYEQYF,TGTGCCAGCAGCTTAGGGACGGGACCCTACGAGCAGTACTTC
few,TRBJ1-5,TRBV20-1,14,TRBD1,CSARGGQGNQPQHF,TGCAGTGCTAGAGGTGGACAGGGCAATCAGCCCCAGCATTTT
-,TRBJ1-2,TRBV30,13,TRBD1,CAWSVQGVGGYTF,TGTGCCTGGAGTGTACAGGGGGTTGGTGGCTACACCTTC
-,TRBJ2-2,TRBV12-3/TRBV12-4,15,TRBD1,CASSRQGSGTEELFF,TGTGCCAGCAGCCGACAGGGTTCGGGAACCGAGGAGCTGTTTTTT
-,TRBJ1-6,TRBV30,13,-,CAWSPGRGSPLHF,TGTGCCTGGAGCCCCGGGAGGGGCTCACCCCTCCACTTT
once,TRBJ2-7,TRBV5-1,11,-,CASSRAYEQYF,TGCGCCAGCAGCCGCGCATACGAGCAGTACTTC
-,TRBJ2-4,TRBV7-2,10,TRBD1,CASSQTGVYF,TGTGCCAGCAGTCAAACAGGGGTGTACTTC
few,TRBJ1-1,TRBV5-6,12,-,CASSLRYTEAFF,TGTGCCAGCAGCTTGAGGTACACTGAAGCTTTCTTT
few,TRBJ2-5,TRBV11-3,16,TRBD1,CASSLTQGAYQETQYF,TGTGCCAGCAGCTTAACACAGGGGGCGTACCAAGAGACCCAGTACTTC
few,TRBJ2-5,TRBV20-1,17,TRBD2,CSARDRAASGGLVTQYF,TGCAGTGCTAGAGACCGTGCGGCTAGCGGGGGGTTGGTGACCCAGTACTTC
-,TRBJ2-3,TRBV4-3,17,TRBD2,CASSQAGLAGGRGTQYF,TGCGCCAGCAGCCAAGCGGGACTAGCGGGGGGGCGTGGTACGCAGTATTTT
many,TRBJ1-3,TRBV7-2,17,-,CASSLLTGGSSGNTIYF,TGTGCCAGCAGCTTACTGACAGGCGGGAGCTCTGGAAACACCATATATTTT
-,TRBJ2-5,TRBV3-1,14,TRBD2,CASSRGGGQETQYF,TGTGCCAGCAGCCGCGGCGGGGGCCAAGAGACCCAGTACTTC
-,TRBJ1-2,TRBV12-3/TRBV12-4,11,TRBD1,CASSFAGTGTF,TGTGCCAGCAGTTTTGCAGGGACAGGAACCTTC
few,TRBJ2-7,TRBV29-1,12,TRBD1,CSVETGAYEQYF,TGCAGCGTTGAAACAGGGGCCTACGAGCAGTACTTC
-,TRBJ1-2,TRBV5-6,12,-,CVSSYSNYGYTF,TGTGTCAGCAGCTACAGTAACTATGGCTACACCTTC
once,TRBJ2-7,TRBV10-3,14,-,CAIRLGTSGDEQYF,TGTGCCATCAGGCTTGGGACATCCGGCGACGAGCAGTACTTC
-,TRBJ1-5,TRBV7-8,16,-,CASINLAGRGNQPQHF,TGTGCCAGCATCAACTTAGCGGGCAGGGGCAATCAGCCCCAGCATTTT
few,TRBJ2-1,TRBV6-5,15,TRBD2,CASSYLRGGGDEQFF,TGTGCCAGCAGTTACCTCCGGGGGGGCGGGGATGAGCAGTTCTTC
-,TRBJ2-1,TRBV30,13,-,CAWSRPSYNEQFF,TGTGCCTGGAGTCGTCCTTCCTACAATGAGCAGTTCTTC
many,TRBJ2-5,TRBV7-3,15,TRBD2,CASSRGPGREETQYF,TGTGCCAGCAGCCGGGGTCCAGGGAGGGAGGAGACCCAGTACTTC